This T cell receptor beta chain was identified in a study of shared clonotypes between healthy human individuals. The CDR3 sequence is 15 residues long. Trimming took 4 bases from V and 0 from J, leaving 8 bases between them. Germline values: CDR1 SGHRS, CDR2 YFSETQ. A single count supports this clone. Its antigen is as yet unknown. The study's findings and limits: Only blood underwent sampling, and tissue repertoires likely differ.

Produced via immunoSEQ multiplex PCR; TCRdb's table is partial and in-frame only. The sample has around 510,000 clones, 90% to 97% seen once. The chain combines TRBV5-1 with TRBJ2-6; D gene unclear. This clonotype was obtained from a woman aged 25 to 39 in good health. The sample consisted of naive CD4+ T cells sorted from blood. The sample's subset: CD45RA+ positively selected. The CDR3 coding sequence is TGCGCCAGCAGCGAGCCCGCCTCTGGGGCCAACGTCCTGACTTTC. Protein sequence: CASSEPASGANVLTF.